These T cell receptor beta chains were read from a single sample in a study of blood T cells in healthy people across ages. TCRdb re-derived calls from the 5' RACE reads in MiXCR, one entry per CDR3 protein. Of over 1,200,000 distinct CDR3 sequences in the sample, approximately 59% were seen once. The sequencing sample was made of blood. The receptors here all came from a man aged 18-30 years in good health. The CDR3 runs from the conserved cysteine through the conserved F or W. The D gene is left open where the match is weak. Clone sizes are given selectively: once, few, many, or a class where the clone is expanded.

>.|15|TRBV20-1|TRBD1|TRBJ1-5
CSARDQGTDNQPQHF
TGCAGTGCTAGAGATCAGGGGACAGACAATCAGCCCCAGCATTTT
>.|13|TRBV20-1|.|TRBJ2-1
CSASRGAYNEQFF
TGCAGTGCTAGCCGCGGGGCCTACAATGAGCAGTTCTTC
>few|12|TRBV10-3|.|TRBJ2-7
CAIGDNLYEQYF
TGTGCCATTGGAGACAATCTCTACGAGCAGTACTTC
>.|14|TRBV2|.|TRBJ2-4
CASKTDQAKNIQYF
TGTGCCAGCAAGACAGATCAAGCCAAAAACATTCAGTACTTC
>.|18|TRBV6-5|.|TRBJ1-4
CASSYHTGTASTNEKLFF
TGTGCCAGCAGTTACCATACTGGGACTGCCTCAACTAATGAAAAACTGTTTTTT
>once|16|TRBV12-3/TRBV12-4|.|TRBJ1-2
CASSLGVGGAGYGYTF
TGTGCCAGCAGTTTAGGGGTCGGAGGGGCGGGCTATGGCTACACCTTC
>once|17|TRBV21-1|.|TRBJ2-2
CASSKVRTRRNTGELFF
TGTGCCAGCAGCAAAGTGCGTACACGTCGGAACACCGGGGAGCTGTTTTTT
>few|15|TRBV15|.|TRBJ1-4
CATSRDSATNEKLFF
TGTGCCACCAGCAGAGATAGCGCAACTAATGAAAAACTGTTTTTT
>.|15|TRBV20-1|TRBD2|TRBJ2-1
CSARPLAGYGNEQFF
TGCAGTGCTAGGCCCCTAGCGGGGTATGGCAATGAGCAGTTCTTC
>.|16|TRBV27|TRBD1|TRBJ2-7
CASSLSLRTGFNEQYF
TGTGCCAGCAGTTTATCGTTAAGGACAGGGTTCAACGAGCAGTACTTC
>.|16|TRBV5-1|TRBD2|TRBJ2-1
CASSHEGREVSMTQFF
TGCGCCAGCAGCCACGAGGGGCGGGAGGTATCAATGACGCAGTTCTTC
>.|11|TRBV6-5|.|TRBJ2-7
CASRAYNEQYF
TGTGCCAGCAGGGCCTACAATGAGCAGTACTTC
>.|12|TRBV12-3/TRBV12-4|TRBD1|TRBJ1-2
CASKGAHYGYTF
TGTGCCAGCAAGGGGGCCCACTATGGCTACACCTTC
>once|16|TRBV12-3/TRBV12-4|TRBD1|TRBJ1-1
CASSPPTGGLNTEAFF
TGTGCCAGCAGCCCCCCGACAGGGGGCTTGAACACTGAAGCTTTCTTT
>.|16|TRBV4-1|.|TRBJ1-5
CASSHPQGGSNQPQHF
TGCGCCAGCAGCCACCCCCAAGGGGGGAGCAATCAGCCCCAGCATTTT
>once|19|TRBV28|TRBD2|TRBJ2-3
CASSAFLAGGDTSTDTQYF
TGTGCCAGCAGCGCCTTCCTAGCGGGGGGCGACACTAGCACAGATACGCAGTATTTT
>.|15|TRBV5-4|TRBD1|TRBJ2-7
CASSSQGIRSYEQYF
TGTGCCAGCAGCTCACAGGGGATCCGCTCCTACGAGCAGTACTTC
>.|15|TRBV7-2|TRBD2|TRBJ2-5
CASSSDGLAEETQYF
TGTGCCAGCAGCTCAGACGGACTAGCGGAAGAGACCCAGTACTTC
>.|13|TRBV15|.|TRBJ2-7
CATSRDLGAEQYF
TGTGCCACCAGCAGAGATTTAGGGGCCGAGCAGTACTTC
>.|14|TRBV6-5|.|TRBJ2-3
CASSYSQGGDTQYF
TGTGCCAGCAGTTACTCGCAGGGTGGTGATACGCAGTATTTT
>once|15|TRBV18|.|TRBJ1-2
CASSPGDRPRDGYTF
TGTGCCAGCTCACCAGGTGACAGACCAAGGGATGGCTACACCTTC
>few|14|TRBV4-1|.|TRBJ2-3
CASSQTVGTDTQYF
TGCGCCAGCAGCCAAACCGTAGGCACAGATACGCAGTATTTT
>.|17|TRBV6-6|.|TRBJ1-1
CASSFGTSGSGDTEAFF
TGTGCCAGCAGTTTTGGGACTAGCGGGAGTGGTGACACTGAAGCTTTCTTT
>few|18|TRBV5-1|TRBD2|TRBJ2-7
CASSLLTSGSEYPYEQYF
TGCGCCAGCAGCTTATTGACTAGCGGGAGTGAGTACCCCTACGAGCAGTACTTC
>.|16|TRBV20-1|TRBD2|TRBJ2-7
CSARTSGGAEYYEQYF
TGCAGTGCTAGAACTAGCGGGGGGGCCGAATACTACGAGCAGTACTTC
>.|18|TRBV29-1|.|TRBJ2-1
CSVETGGQDYVSYNEQFF
TGCAGCGTTGAAACGGGGGGACAGGACTATGTATCCTACAATGAGCAGTTCTTC
>.|15|TRBV6-5|.|TRBJ1-5
CARFTGDEGNQPQHF
TGTGCCAGATTCACCGGGGACGAGGGGAATCAGCCCCAGCATTTT
>.|20|TRBV4-3|TRBD1|TRBJ2-1
CASSQDPGGSGHRTRNEQFF
TGCGCCAGCAGCCAAGATCCAGGGGGTTCGGGACACCGAACTAGGAATGAGCAGTTCTTC
>.|15|TRBV11-2|TRBD1|TRBJ1-2
CASSLRGQVRYGYTF
TGTGCCAGCAGCCTCCGCGGACAGGTTCGCTATGGCTACACCTTC
>.|20|TRBV27|TRBD2|TRBJ2-6
CASSFLGWTSGSTGANVLTF
TGTGCCAGCAGTTTTTTAGGCTGGACTAGCGGGAGTACTGGGGCCAACGTCCTGACTTTC
>.|14|TRBV5-6|TRBD2|TRBJ2-7
CASSFGLGAYEQYF
TGTGCCAGCAGCTTTGGACTAGGGGCCTACGAGCAGTACTTC
>.|14|TRBV27|TRBD1|TRBJ2-5
CASSWDRGGETQYF
TGTGCCAGCAGTTGGGACAGGGGTGGGGAGACCCAGTACTTC
>.|16|TRBV12-3/TRBV12-4|.|TRBJ2-6
CASTLGAVSGANVLTF
TGTGCCAGCACCTTAGGGGCAGTCTCTGGGGCCAACGTCCTGACTTTC
>once|13|TRBV4-1|.|TRBJ2-2
CASSQGESGELFF
TGCGCCAGCAGCCAAGGGGAATCTGGGGAGCTGTTTTTT
>few|13|TRBV6-5|.|TRBJ2-7
CASSYWGVGEQYF
TGTGCCAGCAGTTACTGGGGGGTAGGCGAGCAGTACTTC
>few|13|TRBV20-1|.|TRBJ2-5
CSARDANRETQYF
TGCAGTGCTAGGGATGCTAATCGAGAGACCCAGTACTTC
>.|15|TRBV5-1|.|TRBJ1-4
CASSPQGTGTEKLFF
TGCGCCAGCAGCCCGCAGGGGACCGGTACTGAAAAACTGTTTTTT
>.|16|TRBV11-2|.|TRBJ2-1
CASSATGGGARNEQFF
TGTGCCAGCAGCGCAACAGGGGGGGGGGCGAGGAATGAGCAGTTCTTC
>many|15|TRBV5-1|.|TRBJ2-5
CASSLAWQMEETQYF
TGCGCCAGCAGCTTGGCCTGGCAGATGGAAGAGACCCAGTACTTC
>.|12|TRBV5-1|TRBD1|TRBJ2-1
CASDGTAHEQFF
TGCGCCAGCGACGGGACAGCTCATGAGCAGTTCTTC
>.|15|TRBV7-8|.|TRBJ1-1
CASSLRPMVNTEAFF
TGTGCCAGCAGCTTACGTCCCATGGTGAACACTGAAGCTTTCTTT
>few|14|TRBV4-1|TRBD1|TRBJ2-7
CASSSWTGEYEQYF
TGCGCCAGCAGCAGCTGGACAGGGGAATACGAGCAGTACTTC
>.|10|TRBV29-1|.|TRBJ1-1
CGVIRTEAFF
TGCGGCGTCATTCGAACTGAAGCTTTCTTT
>.|15|TRBV4-1|TRBD1|TRBJ2-7
CASSQAAGGAREQYF
TGCGCCAGCAGCCAAGCTGCAGGGGGCGCTCGCGAGCAGTACTTC
>.|12|TRBV20-1|.|TRBJ2-7
CSAQPIAREQYF
TGCAGTGCTCAGCCTATAGCCCGCGAGCAGTACTTC
>.|13|TRBV7-6|TRBD1|TRBJ2-1
CASSPPGGYEQFF
TGTGCCAGCAGCCCCCCAGGGGGTTATGAGCAGTTCTTC
>.|15|TRBV28|TRBD1|TRBJ2-4
CASSLGGQVGDIQYF
TGTGCCAGCAGTTTGGGTGGACAGGTCGGAGACATTCAGTACTTC
>.|15|TRBV7-2|TRBD2|TRBJ2-7
CASSLTGRADYEQYF
TGTGCCAGCAGCTTAACCGGGAGGGCCGACTACGAGCAGTACTTC